These 9 T cell receptor beta chains were all obtained from the same sample, sequenced in a study of cytomegalovirus exposure and HLA in healthy donors. The PCR used 60 Vbeta and 13 Jbeta primers. Some clones are missing from TCRdb's copy, which holds only in-frame ones; the method was immunoSEQ multiplex PCR. Here the sample spans fewer than 250,000 clones, more than 65% being singletons. Material for sequencing was PBMCs. Receptor source: a man aged 40-49 years in good health and CMV-seropositive.

The genes are TRBV6-6 and TRBJ2-7; 8 positions match TRBD2. The junction had 9 bases not matched to a gene; V was cut back by 4 bases and J by 4 bases. CDR3 length: 15 amino acids. Germline values: CDR1 MNHNY, CDR2 SVGAGI (reference sequence). The DNA for the CDR3 is TGTGCCAGCAGTTGGAGCGGGAGAGGGGGTTACGAGCAGTACTTC. It specifies CASSWSGRGGYEQYF.

The chain carries TRBV6-6 and TRBJ2-7; the D gene is possibly TRBD2 (5 bases). The CDR3 has 12 amino acids. Germline CDR1 MNHNY, CDR2 SVGAGI (reference sequence). Trimming cost V 2 bases and J 3 bases, with 5 bases left between them. This CDR3 reads CASSYDYYEQYF. The CDR3 region has the DNA TGTGCCAGCAGTTACGACTACTACGAGCAGTACTTC.

The chain links TRBV4-2 to TRBJ1-5; the D is unclear. CDR1 and CDR2 from the germline V gene are LGHNA and YNFKEQ. The CDR3 runs 18 residues. Trimming left V 0 bases short and J 1 base short, with 16 bases between. The CDR3 DNA follows: TGTGCCAGCAGCCAAGATCGAGGTTCCGGGGTGAGCAATCAGCCCCAGCATTTT. It codes for CASSQDRGSGVSNQPQHF.

The rearrangement links TRBV5-1 to TRBJ1-3; 9 nucleotides line up with TRBD1. Germline V gene lookup returns CDR1 SGHRS and CDR2 YFSETQ. The trim removed 2 bases at V and 4 bases at J, leaving 7 bases unmatched. The CDR3 is 16 amino acids. The CDR3 loop is CASSFGGTGTGNTIYF. The CDR3 DNA follows: TGCGCCAGCAGCTTTGGAGGGACAGGGACGGGAAACACCATATATTTT.

This chain connects TRBV19 to TRBJ2-5, with a tentative D call TRBD1 (6 bases). From germline, CDR1 is LNHDA and CDR2 SQIVND (reference sequence). This CDR3 spans 15 amino acids. V gave up 4 bases and J gave up 2 bases, with 14 bases separating them. The CDR3 region is CASSSQGITQETQYF. The CDR3 DNA reads as TGTGCCAGTAGTAGCCAGGGGATCACTCAAGAGACCCAGTACTTC. The entire variable domain, with the rest obtained from reference TRBV19 and TRBJ2-5, is as follows: DGGITQSPKYLFRKEGQNVTLSCEQNLNHDAMYWYRQDPGQGLRLIYYSQIVNDFQKGDIAEGYSVSREKKESFPLTVTSAQKNPTAFYLCASSSQGITQETQYFGPGTRLLVL.

This clone was seen just once. The chain employs TRBV12-5 and TRBJ1-5; 8 nucleotides match TRBD1. The germline gives CDR1 LGHNT, CDR2 FRNRAP. V was pared by 1 base and J by 5 bases, with 13 bases of the junction left unmatched. The CDR3 is 18 residues long. CDR3: CASGLAEIPGQVDQPQHF. The CDR3, as DNA: TGTGCTAGTGGTTTGGCAGAAATACCGGGACAGGTGGATCAGCCCCAGCATTTT.

The CDR3, as DNA: TGTGCCAGCTCGTTTAGCGGGAGTGCAGAGACCCAGTACTTC. Its protein is CASSFSGSAETQYF. The chain is built from TRBV18 and TRBJ2-5, with 9 nucleotides matching TRBD2. Germline CDR1 and CDR2: KGHSH and LQKENI. This CDR3 has 14 amino acids. V lost 6 bases to trimming and J lost 4 bases; unmatched junction nucleotides: 6.

This chain joins TRBV10-3 and TRBJ1-2; D is perhaps TRBD1 (6 bases). This CDR3 spans 14 amino acids. Per the germline V gene, CDR1 is ENHRY and CDR2 is SYGVKD. With 3 bases removed from V and 6 bases from J, the gap between germline ends came to 14 bases. The CDR3 spells CAISDLGTIDGYTF. In DNA, the CDR3 is TGTGCCATCAGTGACCTCGGGACAATAGATGGCTACACCTTC.

This clone came up once. This chain joins TRBV2 and TRBJ1-6; D is perhaps TRBD1 (6 bases). Germline V gene lookup returns CDR1 SNHLY and CDR2 FYNNEI. V was clipped by 6 bases and J by 6 bases, with 12 bases between them. There are 14 residues in the CDR3. As DNA, the CDR3 is TGTGCCAGCAGCGTGCACAGGGTTAATTCACCCCTCCACTTT. Encoded protein: CASSVHRVNSPLHF. The whole variable domain, remainder taken from reference TRBV2 and TRBJ1-6, is EPEVTQTPSHQVTQMGQEVILRCVPISNHLYFYWYRQILGQKVEFLVSFYNNEISEKSEIFDDQFSVERPDGSNFTLKIRSTKLEDSAMYFCASSVHRVNSPLHFGNGTRLTVT.